The source of this T cell receptor (beta chain) is a study of blood T cell repertoires in COVID-19. Here immunoSEQ multiplex PCR was the method, and the copy in TCRdb shows in-frame clones only, minus some. The sample contains about 190,000 clones, roughly 84% of which appear only once. Followed over time, Seattle patients had been enrolled while infection was active. V lost 3 bases to trimming and J lost 1 base; unmatched junction nucleotides: 4. There are 15 residues in the CDR3. The germline CDR1 and CDR2 sequences are LNHDA and SQIVND (reference sequence). The source is a man at least 80 years old with COVID-19, enrolled during active disease. This chain joins TRBV19 and TRBJ1-1; 8 bases map to TRBD1. The sample consisted of peripheral blood. The DNA for the CDR3 is TGTGCCAGTAGTATGGGCGGGACAGGGAACACTGAAGCTTTCTTT. Translating gives CASSMGGTGNTEAFF.